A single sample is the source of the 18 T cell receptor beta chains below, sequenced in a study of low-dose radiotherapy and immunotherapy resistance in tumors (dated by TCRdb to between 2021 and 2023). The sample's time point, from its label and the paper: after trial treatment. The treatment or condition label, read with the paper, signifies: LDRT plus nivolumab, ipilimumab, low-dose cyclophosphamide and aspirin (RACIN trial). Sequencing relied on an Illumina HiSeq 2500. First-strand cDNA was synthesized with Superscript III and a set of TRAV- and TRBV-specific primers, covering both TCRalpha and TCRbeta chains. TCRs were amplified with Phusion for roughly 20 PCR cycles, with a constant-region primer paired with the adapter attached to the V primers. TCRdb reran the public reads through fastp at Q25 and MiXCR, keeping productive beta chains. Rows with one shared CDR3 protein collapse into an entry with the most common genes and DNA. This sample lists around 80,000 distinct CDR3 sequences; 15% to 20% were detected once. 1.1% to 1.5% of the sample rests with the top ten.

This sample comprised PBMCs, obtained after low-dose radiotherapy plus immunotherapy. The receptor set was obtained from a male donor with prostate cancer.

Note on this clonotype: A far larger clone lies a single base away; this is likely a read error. In nucleotides, the CDR3 is TGTGCCGGCAGTAAGGGACTAGCCGGGGGTGAGCAGTTCTTC. As protein: CAGSKGLAGGEQFF. The chain carries TRBV13 and TRBJ2-1; 9 bases are a match to TRBD2. Germline V lookup: CDR1 PRHDT, CDR2 FYEKMQ (reference sequence). The CDR3 totals 14 residues.

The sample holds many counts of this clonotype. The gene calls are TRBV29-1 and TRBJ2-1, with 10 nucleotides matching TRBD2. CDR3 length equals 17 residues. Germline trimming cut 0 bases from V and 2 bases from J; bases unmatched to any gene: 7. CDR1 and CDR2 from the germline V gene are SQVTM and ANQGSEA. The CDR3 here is CSVEESASGSPYNEQFF. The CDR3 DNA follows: TGCAGCGTTGAAGAGTCGGCTAGCGGGAGTCCCTACAATGAGCAGTTCTTC.

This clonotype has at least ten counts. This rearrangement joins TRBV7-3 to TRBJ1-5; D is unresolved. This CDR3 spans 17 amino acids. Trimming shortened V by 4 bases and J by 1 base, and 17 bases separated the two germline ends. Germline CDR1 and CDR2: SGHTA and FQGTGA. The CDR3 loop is CASSSLAGPGSNQPQHF. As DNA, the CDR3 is TGTGCCAGCAGCTCCCTAGCCGGGCCTGGGAGCAATCAGCCCCAGCATTTT. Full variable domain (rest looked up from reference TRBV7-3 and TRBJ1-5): GAGVSQTPSNKVTEKGKYVELRCDPISGHTALYWYRQSLGQGPEFLIYFQGTGAADDSGLPNDRFFAVRPEGSVSTLKIQRTERGDSAVYLCASSSLAGPGSNQPQHFGDGTRLSIL.

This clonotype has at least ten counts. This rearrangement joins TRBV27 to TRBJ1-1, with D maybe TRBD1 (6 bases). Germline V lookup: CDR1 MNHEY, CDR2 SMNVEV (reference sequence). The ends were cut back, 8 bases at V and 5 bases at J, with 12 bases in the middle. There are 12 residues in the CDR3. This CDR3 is CASGEGGTEAFF. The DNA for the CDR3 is TGTGCCAGCGGCGAGGGGGGGACTGAAGCTTTCTTT.

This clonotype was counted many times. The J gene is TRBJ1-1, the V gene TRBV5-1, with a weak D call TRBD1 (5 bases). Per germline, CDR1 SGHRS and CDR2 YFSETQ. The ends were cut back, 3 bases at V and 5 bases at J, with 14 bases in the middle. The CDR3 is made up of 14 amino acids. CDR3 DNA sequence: TGCGCCAGCAGCTCGGGACTAAGGATGACTGAAGCTTTCTTT. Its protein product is CASSSGLRMTEAFF.

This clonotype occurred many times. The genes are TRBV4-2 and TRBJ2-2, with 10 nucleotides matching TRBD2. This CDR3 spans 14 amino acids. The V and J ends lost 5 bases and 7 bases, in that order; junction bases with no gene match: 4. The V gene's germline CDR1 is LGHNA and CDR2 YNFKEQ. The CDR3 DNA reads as TGTGCCAGCAGCTCGGGACTAGCGATCGGGGAGCTGTTTTTT. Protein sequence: CASSSGLAIGELFF.

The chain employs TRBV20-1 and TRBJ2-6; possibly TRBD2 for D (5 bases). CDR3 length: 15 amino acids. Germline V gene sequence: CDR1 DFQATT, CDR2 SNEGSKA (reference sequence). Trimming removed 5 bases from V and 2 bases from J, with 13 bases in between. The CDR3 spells CSAPKASTGANVLTF. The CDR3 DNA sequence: TGCAGTGCTCCCAAGGCTAGCACTGGGGCCAACGTCCTGACTTTC.

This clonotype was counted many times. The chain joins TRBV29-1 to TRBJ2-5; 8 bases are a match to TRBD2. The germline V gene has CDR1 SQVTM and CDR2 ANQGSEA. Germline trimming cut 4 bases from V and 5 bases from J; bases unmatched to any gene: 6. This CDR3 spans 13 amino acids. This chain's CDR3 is CSVVTSGTETQYF. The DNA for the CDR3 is TGCAGCGTTGTAACTAGCGGCACCGAGACCCAGTACTTC.

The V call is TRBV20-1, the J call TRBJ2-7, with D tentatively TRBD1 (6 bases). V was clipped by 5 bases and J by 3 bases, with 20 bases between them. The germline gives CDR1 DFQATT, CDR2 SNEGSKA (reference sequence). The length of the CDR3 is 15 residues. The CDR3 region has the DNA TGCAGTGCTGTTTCCCCGCAGGGGACCGGCTACGAGCAGTACTTC. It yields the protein CSAVSPQGTGYEQYF.

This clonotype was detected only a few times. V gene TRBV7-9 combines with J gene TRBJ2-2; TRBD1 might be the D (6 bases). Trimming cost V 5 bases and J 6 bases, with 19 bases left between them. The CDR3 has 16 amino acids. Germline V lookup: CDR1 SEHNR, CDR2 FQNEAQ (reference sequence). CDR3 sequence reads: CASSPLYSQGSGELFF. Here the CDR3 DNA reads TGTGCCAGCAGCCCCCTATACTCGCAGGGGTCCGGGGAGCTGTTTTTT. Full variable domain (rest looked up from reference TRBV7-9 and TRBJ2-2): DTGVSQNPRHKITKRGQNVTFRCDPISEHNRLYWYRQTLGQGPEFLTYFQNEAQLEKSRLLSDRFSAERPKGSFSTLEIQRTEQGDSAMYLCASSPLYSQGSGELFFGEGSRLTVL.

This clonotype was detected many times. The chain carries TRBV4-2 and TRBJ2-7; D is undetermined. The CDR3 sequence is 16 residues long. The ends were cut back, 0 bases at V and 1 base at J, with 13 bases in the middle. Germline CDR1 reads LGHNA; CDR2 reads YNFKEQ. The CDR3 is CASSQELGRTSYEQYF. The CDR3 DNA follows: TGTGCCAGCAGCCAAGAATTGGGCAGGACGTCCTACGAGCAGTACTTC.

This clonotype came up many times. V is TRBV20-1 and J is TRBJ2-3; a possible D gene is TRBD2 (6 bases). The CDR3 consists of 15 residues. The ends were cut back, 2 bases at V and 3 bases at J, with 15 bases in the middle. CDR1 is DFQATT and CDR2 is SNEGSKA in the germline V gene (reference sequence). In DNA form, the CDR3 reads TGCAGTGCTAGACCTAGGGGCGGGGCAACAGATACGCAGTATTTT. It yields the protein CSARPRGGATDTQYF.

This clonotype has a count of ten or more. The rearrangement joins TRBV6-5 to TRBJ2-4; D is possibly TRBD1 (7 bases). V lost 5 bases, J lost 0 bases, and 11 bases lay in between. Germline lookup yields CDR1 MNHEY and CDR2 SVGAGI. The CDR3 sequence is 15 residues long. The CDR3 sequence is CASSPGGLAKNIQYF. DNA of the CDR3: TGTGCCAGCAGTCCAGGGGGACTAGCCAAAAACATTCAGTACTTC.

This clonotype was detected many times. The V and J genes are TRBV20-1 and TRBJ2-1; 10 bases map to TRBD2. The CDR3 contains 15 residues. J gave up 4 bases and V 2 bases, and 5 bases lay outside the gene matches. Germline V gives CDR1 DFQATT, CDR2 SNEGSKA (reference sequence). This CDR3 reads CSARLAGGSYNEQFF. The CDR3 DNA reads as TGCAGTGCTAGATTAGCGGGAGGTAGTTACAATGAGCAGTTCTTC.

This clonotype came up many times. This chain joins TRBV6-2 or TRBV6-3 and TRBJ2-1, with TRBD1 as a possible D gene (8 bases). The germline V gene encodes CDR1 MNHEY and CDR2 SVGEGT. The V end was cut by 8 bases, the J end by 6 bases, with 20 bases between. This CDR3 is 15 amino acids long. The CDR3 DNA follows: TGTGCCAGCGTAATACAGGGGGGGAGCCGCAATGAGCAGTTCTTC. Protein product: CASVIQGGSRNEQFF.

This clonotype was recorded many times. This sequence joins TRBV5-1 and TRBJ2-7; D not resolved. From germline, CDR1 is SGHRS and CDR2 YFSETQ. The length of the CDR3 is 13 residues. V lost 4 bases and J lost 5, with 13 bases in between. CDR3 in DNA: TGCGCCAGCAGCGCCACAAGGGCGAACGAGCAGTACTTC. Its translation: CASSATRANEQYF.

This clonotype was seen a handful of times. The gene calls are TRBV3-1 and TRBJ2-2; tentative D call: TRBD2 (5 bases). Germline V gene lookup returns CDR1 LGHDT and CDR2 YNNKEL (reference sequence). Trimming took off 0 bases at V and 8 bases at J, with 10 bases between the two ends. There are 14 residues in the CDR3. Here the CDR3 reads CASSQDREWGELFF. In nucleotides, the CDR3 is TGTGCCAGCAGCCAAGATAGGGAGTGGGGGGAGCTGTTTTTT. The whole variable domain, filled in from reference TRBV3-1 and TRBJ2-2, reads DTAVSQTPKYLVTQMGNDKSIKCEQNLGHDTMYWYKQDSKKFLKIMFSYNNKELIINETVPNRFSPKSPDKAHLNLHINSLELGDSAVYFCASSQDREWGELFFGEGSRLTVL.

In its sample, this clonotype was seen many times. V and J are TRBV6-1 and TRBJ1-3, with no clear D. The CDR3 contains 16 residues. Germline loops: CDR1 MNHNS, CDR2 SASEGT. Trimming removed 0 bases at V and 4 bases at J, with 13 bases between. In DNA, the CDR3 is TGTGCCAGCAGTGAAGCGGATGGAAGGGCCGGAAACACCATATATTTT. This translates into CASSEADGRAGNTIYF.